The present entry profiles one T cell receptor (beta chain) with its context. Its target antigen remains unknown. The sample holds no much larger clone one base away, and base qualities are not on file. This sample was included in a study (TCRdb year 2016). Receptor libraries were prepared by RT-PCR. Sequenced using an Illumina MiSeq. In TCRdb, the public reads were trimmed at Q25 with fastp and aligned with MiXCR, with productive beta chains retained. Under each unique CDR3 protein, matching rows form one entry showing the most common genes and DNA. Present in this sample are about 700,000 distinct CDR3 sequences, 14% of which were seen just once. The leading ten clones occupy 3% to 4.5% of the sample. CDR1 and CDR2, per the germline V gene (reference sequence), are LNHNV and YYDKDF. Trimming leaves V shorter by 0 bases and J shorter by 8 bases, with the junction holding 7 bases beyond the gene matches. The CDR3 runs 15 amino acids, cysteine and phenylalanine included. The retained sequence is limited to the CDR3, 45 bases, with the frame set at the first base.

The sequence joins TRBV15 to TRBJ1-1; TRBD1 aligns with 9 central bases. The TCR was taken from a female donor in good health, serving as a healthy control. Sample: memory CD4+ T cells from blood. The CDR3: CATSRDRTGVSEAFF. The DNA reads as follows: TGTGCCACCAGCAGAGATCGGACAGGGGTTTCGGAAGCTTTCTTT.